Each of the 16 T cell receptor beta chains below was sequenced from the same sample in a study of blood T cell repertoires in COVID-19. Clones were read by immunoSEQ multiplex PCR, and TCRdb kept only the in-frame ones, dropping some. The repertoire holds tens of thousands of clones, roughly 74% seen once, with roughly 27% in the top ten. Material: peripheral blood. Receptor source: a woman of 80 years or more with acute or convalescent COVID-19.

This clone was found once. The gene calls are TRBV27 and TRBJ1-3; D is unresolved. V shed 2 bases and J shed 0 bases, with 5 bases lying between them. The CDR3 runs 14 residues. Germline loops: CDR1 MNHEY, CDR2 SMNVEV (reference sequence). The chain's CDR3 is CASSLLISGNTIYF. CDR3 DNA: TGTGCCAGCAGTTTACTTATCTCTGGAAACACCATATATTTT.

This clone came up once. The V and J genes are TRBV12-3 or TRBV12-4 and TRBJ2-2; D is uncertain. The V gene lost 5 bases and the J gene lost 1 base, with 5 bases spanning the gap. There are 13 residues in the CDR3. The CDR3 sequence is CASSAGNTGELFF. In nucleotides, the CDR3 is TGTGCCAGCAGTGCAGGGAACACCGGGGAGCTGTTTTTT.

This clone was detected once. This chain links TRBV28 with TRBJ2-6; D is perhaps TRBD1 (7 bases). Trimming cost V 5 bases and J 7 bases, with 24 bases left between them. The germline CDR1 and CDR2 sequences are MDHEN and SYDVKM. This CDR3 has 18 residues. For the CDR3, the DNA is TGTGCCAGCAGTACTAAAGGGACAGTGGTCGGGGGAGCCAACGTCCTGACTTTC. This codes for CASSTKGTVVGGANVLTF.

This rearrangement joins TRBV7-2 to TRBJ1-6; the D is unclear. The CDR3 totals 13 residues. V was cut by 4 bases and J by 9 bases, with 10 bases left in between. CDR1 SGHTA and CDR2 FQGNSA come from the germline V gene. CDR3 residues: CASSSLRVSPLHF. Here the CDR3 DNA reads TGTGCCAGCAGCTCTCTTCGCGTTTCACCCCTCCACTTT. The whole variable domain, remainder taken from reference TRBV7-2 and TRBJ1-6, is GAGVSQSPSNKVTEKGKDVELRCDPISGHTALYWYRQSLGQGLEFLIYFQGNSAPDKSGLPSDRFSAERTGGSVSTLTIQRTQQEDSAVYLCASSSLRVSPLHFGNGTRLTVT.

The rearrangement uses TRBV5-1 and TRBJ2-5, with a possible D match to TRBD1 (6 bases). Trimming took off 3 bases at V and 1 base at J, with 13 bases between the two ends. The CDR3 sequence is 15 residues long. In germline, CDR1 is SGHRS, CDR2 YFSETQ. CDR3 bases: TGCGCCAGCAGCTCGTCCAGGGGATCCCAAGAGACCCAGTACTTC. It codes for CASSSSRGSQETQYF. The full variable domain, completed using reference TRBV5-1 and TRBJ2-5, is KAGVTQTPRYLIKTRGQQVTLSCSPISGHRSVSWYQQTPGQGLQFLFEYFSETQRNKGNFPGRFSGRQFSNSRSEMNVSTLELGDSALYLCASSSSRGSQETQYFGPGTRLLVL.

The gene calls are TRBV28 and TRBJ2-3; a possible D gene is TRBD2 (5 bases). The CDR3 is 15 residues long. With 5 bases removed from V and 1 base from J, the gap between germline ends came to 13 bases. Germline CDR1 reads MDHEN; CDR2 reads SYDVKM. This CDR3 is CASSPRGSGTDTQYF. The CDR3, as DNA: TGTGCCAGCAGTCCCCGAGGGTCCGGCACAGATACGCAGTATTTT.

The chain recombines TRBV29-1 with TRBJ2-5; 9 bases align to TRBD1. Per the germline V gene, CDR1 is SQVTM and CDR2 is ANQGSEA. V was pared by 7 bases and J by 5 bases, with 11 bases of the junction left unmatched. This CDR3 has 14 residues. The CDR3 protein is CSGGYRGPRETQYF. CDR3 nucleotides: TGCAGCGGGGGGTACAGGGGGCCTCGGGAGACCCAGTACTTC.

This chain joins TRBV6-6 and TRBJ1-2; 10 bases match TRBD1. Per germline, CDR1 MNHNY and CDR2 SVGAGI (reference sequence). This CDR3 is built from 16 residues. J gave up 4 bases and V 4 bases, and 9 bases lay outside the gene matches. CDR3 protein: CASSSARDRGRYGYTF. The CDR3 DNA reads TGTGCCAGCAGTTCCGCCCGGGACAGGGGCCGCTATGGCTACACCTTC.

The chain links TRBV7-2 to TRBJ1-2, with a weak D call TRBD1 (6 bases). V was cut by 5 bases and J by 4 bases, with 14 bases left in between. This CDR3 is built from 14 residues. Per germline, CDR1 SGHTA and CDR2 FQGNSA. The CDR3 spells CASSGQTGVYGYTF. The CDR3 DNA reads TGTGCCAGCAGCGGACAGACAGGAGTCTATGGCTACACCTTC. Variable domain in full (rest from reference TRBV7-2 and TRBJ1-2): GAGVSQSPSNKVTEKGKDVELRCDPISGHTALYWYRQSLGQGLEFLIYFQGNSAPDKSGLPSDRFSAERTGGSVSTLTIQRTQQEDSAVYLCASSGQTGVYGYTFGSGTRLTVV.

On this clone itself: A junction boundary mismatches the germline segment, possibly from a read error. V is TRBV28 and J is TRBJ2-1; unclear D gene. The CDR3 loop spans 12 amino acids. The germline V gene has CDR1 MDHEN and CDR2 SYDVKM. CDR3 in amino acids: CASSLSYTEQFF. CDR3 coding DNA: TGTGCCAGCAGCCTTAGCTACACTGAGCAGTTCTTC. Filled out from reference TRBV28 and TRBJ2-1, the complete variable domain reads DVKVTQSSRYLVKRTGEKVFLECVQDMDHENMFWYRQDPGLGLRLIYFSYDVKMKEKGDIPEGYSVSREKKERFSLILESASTNQTSMYLCASSLSYTEQFFGPGTRLTVL.

The chain is built from TRBV27 and TRBJ1-2; D call uncertain. The CDR3 contains 13 residues. Germline V gene sequence: CDR1 MNHEY, CDR2 SMNVEV (reference sequence). Trimming removed 5 bases from V and 2 bases from J, with 9 bases in between. The CDR3 here is CASSENRNYGYTF. Written as DNA, the CDR3 is TGTGCCAGCAGTGAGAACAGAAACTATGGCTACACCTTC.

This chain uses TRBV6-5 with TRBJ2-7, with 7 bases matching TRBD2. Germline V gene data show CDR1 as MNHEY and CDR2 as SVGAGI. Trimming took 4 bases from V and 6 from J; bases not matched to a gene: 9. This CDR3 has 14 residues. CDR3 bases: TGTGCCAGCAGTTCTGGGGGAGGGCCGACCGAGCAGTACTTC. Its protein is CASSSGGGPTEQYF.

J is TRBJ1-2 and V is TRBV6-5, with no clear D. Germline CDR1 reads MNHEY; CDR2 reads SVGAGI. V lost 0 bases to trimming and J lost 0 bases, with 8 bases between them. The length of the CDR3 is 15 residues. The CDR3 protein is CASSYSRGSNYGYTF. The CDR3 DNA follows: TGTGCCAGCAGTTACTCACGGGGATCTAACTATGGCTACACCTTC.

The chain's CDR3 is CASSPDPGLAGGRGYEQYF. Here the CDR3 DNA reads TGTGCCAGCAGTCCCGACCCGGGACTAGCGGGAGGGAGGGGTTACGAGCAGTACTTC. The chain uses TRBV28 and TRBJ2-7; 16 bases align to TRBD2. The CDR3 length is 19 residues. The V gene end was trimmed by 5 bases and the J gene end by 4 bases; junction bases not matched to a gene: 14. Per germline, CDR1 MDHEN and CDR2 SYDVKM. The full variable domain, its missing parts supplied by reference TRBV28 and TRBJ2-7, is DVKVTQSSRYLVKRTGEKVFLECVQDMDHENMFWYRQDPGLGLRLIYFSYDVKMKEKGDIPEGYSVSREKKERFSLILESASTNQTSMYLCASSPDPGLAGGRGYEQYFGPGTRLTVT.

The chain uses TRBV9 and TRBJ2-1, with D possibly TRBD1 on 6 matching bases. CDR1 is SGDLS, CDR2 YYNGEE, per germline. The CDR3 totals 14 residues. Trimming shortened V by 6 bases and J by 9 bases, and 19 bases separated the two germline ends. This CDR3 reads CASIPGQYSGEQFF. CDR3 coding DNA: TGTGCCAGCATCCCAGGACAGTATTCCGGTGAGCAGTTCTTC.

V usage is TRBV6-2 or TRBV6-3 and J usage is TRBJ1-5, with TRBD1 identical over 7 bases. V trimming: 2 bases; J trimming: 1 base; junction bases outside the gene matches: 2. CDR1 MNHEY and CDR2 SVGEGT come from the germline V gene. This CDR3 contains 15 residues. CDR3 DNA: TGTGCCAGCAGTTACACGACAGGGAGCAATCAGCCCCAGCATTTT. This codes for CASSYTTGSNQPQHF.